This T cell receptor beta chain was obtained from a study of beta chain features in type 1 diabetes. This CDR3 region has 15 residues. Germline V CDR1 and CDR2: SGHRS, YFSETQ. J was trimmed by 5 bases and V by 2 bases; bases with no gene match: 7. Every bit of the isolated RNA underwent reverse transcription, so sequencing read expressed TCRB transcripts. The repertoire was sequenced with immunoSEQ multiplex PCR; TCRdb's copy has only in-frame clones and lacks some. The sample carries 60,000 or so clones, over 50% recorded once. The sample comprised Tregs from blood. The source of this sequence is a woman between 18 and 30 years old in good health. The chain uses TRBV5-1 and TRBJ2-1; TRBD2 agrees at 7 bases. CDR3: CASSFGGGVNNEQFF. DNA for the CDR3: TGCGCCAGCAGCTTCGGGGGAGGGGTAAACAATGAGCAGTTCTTC.